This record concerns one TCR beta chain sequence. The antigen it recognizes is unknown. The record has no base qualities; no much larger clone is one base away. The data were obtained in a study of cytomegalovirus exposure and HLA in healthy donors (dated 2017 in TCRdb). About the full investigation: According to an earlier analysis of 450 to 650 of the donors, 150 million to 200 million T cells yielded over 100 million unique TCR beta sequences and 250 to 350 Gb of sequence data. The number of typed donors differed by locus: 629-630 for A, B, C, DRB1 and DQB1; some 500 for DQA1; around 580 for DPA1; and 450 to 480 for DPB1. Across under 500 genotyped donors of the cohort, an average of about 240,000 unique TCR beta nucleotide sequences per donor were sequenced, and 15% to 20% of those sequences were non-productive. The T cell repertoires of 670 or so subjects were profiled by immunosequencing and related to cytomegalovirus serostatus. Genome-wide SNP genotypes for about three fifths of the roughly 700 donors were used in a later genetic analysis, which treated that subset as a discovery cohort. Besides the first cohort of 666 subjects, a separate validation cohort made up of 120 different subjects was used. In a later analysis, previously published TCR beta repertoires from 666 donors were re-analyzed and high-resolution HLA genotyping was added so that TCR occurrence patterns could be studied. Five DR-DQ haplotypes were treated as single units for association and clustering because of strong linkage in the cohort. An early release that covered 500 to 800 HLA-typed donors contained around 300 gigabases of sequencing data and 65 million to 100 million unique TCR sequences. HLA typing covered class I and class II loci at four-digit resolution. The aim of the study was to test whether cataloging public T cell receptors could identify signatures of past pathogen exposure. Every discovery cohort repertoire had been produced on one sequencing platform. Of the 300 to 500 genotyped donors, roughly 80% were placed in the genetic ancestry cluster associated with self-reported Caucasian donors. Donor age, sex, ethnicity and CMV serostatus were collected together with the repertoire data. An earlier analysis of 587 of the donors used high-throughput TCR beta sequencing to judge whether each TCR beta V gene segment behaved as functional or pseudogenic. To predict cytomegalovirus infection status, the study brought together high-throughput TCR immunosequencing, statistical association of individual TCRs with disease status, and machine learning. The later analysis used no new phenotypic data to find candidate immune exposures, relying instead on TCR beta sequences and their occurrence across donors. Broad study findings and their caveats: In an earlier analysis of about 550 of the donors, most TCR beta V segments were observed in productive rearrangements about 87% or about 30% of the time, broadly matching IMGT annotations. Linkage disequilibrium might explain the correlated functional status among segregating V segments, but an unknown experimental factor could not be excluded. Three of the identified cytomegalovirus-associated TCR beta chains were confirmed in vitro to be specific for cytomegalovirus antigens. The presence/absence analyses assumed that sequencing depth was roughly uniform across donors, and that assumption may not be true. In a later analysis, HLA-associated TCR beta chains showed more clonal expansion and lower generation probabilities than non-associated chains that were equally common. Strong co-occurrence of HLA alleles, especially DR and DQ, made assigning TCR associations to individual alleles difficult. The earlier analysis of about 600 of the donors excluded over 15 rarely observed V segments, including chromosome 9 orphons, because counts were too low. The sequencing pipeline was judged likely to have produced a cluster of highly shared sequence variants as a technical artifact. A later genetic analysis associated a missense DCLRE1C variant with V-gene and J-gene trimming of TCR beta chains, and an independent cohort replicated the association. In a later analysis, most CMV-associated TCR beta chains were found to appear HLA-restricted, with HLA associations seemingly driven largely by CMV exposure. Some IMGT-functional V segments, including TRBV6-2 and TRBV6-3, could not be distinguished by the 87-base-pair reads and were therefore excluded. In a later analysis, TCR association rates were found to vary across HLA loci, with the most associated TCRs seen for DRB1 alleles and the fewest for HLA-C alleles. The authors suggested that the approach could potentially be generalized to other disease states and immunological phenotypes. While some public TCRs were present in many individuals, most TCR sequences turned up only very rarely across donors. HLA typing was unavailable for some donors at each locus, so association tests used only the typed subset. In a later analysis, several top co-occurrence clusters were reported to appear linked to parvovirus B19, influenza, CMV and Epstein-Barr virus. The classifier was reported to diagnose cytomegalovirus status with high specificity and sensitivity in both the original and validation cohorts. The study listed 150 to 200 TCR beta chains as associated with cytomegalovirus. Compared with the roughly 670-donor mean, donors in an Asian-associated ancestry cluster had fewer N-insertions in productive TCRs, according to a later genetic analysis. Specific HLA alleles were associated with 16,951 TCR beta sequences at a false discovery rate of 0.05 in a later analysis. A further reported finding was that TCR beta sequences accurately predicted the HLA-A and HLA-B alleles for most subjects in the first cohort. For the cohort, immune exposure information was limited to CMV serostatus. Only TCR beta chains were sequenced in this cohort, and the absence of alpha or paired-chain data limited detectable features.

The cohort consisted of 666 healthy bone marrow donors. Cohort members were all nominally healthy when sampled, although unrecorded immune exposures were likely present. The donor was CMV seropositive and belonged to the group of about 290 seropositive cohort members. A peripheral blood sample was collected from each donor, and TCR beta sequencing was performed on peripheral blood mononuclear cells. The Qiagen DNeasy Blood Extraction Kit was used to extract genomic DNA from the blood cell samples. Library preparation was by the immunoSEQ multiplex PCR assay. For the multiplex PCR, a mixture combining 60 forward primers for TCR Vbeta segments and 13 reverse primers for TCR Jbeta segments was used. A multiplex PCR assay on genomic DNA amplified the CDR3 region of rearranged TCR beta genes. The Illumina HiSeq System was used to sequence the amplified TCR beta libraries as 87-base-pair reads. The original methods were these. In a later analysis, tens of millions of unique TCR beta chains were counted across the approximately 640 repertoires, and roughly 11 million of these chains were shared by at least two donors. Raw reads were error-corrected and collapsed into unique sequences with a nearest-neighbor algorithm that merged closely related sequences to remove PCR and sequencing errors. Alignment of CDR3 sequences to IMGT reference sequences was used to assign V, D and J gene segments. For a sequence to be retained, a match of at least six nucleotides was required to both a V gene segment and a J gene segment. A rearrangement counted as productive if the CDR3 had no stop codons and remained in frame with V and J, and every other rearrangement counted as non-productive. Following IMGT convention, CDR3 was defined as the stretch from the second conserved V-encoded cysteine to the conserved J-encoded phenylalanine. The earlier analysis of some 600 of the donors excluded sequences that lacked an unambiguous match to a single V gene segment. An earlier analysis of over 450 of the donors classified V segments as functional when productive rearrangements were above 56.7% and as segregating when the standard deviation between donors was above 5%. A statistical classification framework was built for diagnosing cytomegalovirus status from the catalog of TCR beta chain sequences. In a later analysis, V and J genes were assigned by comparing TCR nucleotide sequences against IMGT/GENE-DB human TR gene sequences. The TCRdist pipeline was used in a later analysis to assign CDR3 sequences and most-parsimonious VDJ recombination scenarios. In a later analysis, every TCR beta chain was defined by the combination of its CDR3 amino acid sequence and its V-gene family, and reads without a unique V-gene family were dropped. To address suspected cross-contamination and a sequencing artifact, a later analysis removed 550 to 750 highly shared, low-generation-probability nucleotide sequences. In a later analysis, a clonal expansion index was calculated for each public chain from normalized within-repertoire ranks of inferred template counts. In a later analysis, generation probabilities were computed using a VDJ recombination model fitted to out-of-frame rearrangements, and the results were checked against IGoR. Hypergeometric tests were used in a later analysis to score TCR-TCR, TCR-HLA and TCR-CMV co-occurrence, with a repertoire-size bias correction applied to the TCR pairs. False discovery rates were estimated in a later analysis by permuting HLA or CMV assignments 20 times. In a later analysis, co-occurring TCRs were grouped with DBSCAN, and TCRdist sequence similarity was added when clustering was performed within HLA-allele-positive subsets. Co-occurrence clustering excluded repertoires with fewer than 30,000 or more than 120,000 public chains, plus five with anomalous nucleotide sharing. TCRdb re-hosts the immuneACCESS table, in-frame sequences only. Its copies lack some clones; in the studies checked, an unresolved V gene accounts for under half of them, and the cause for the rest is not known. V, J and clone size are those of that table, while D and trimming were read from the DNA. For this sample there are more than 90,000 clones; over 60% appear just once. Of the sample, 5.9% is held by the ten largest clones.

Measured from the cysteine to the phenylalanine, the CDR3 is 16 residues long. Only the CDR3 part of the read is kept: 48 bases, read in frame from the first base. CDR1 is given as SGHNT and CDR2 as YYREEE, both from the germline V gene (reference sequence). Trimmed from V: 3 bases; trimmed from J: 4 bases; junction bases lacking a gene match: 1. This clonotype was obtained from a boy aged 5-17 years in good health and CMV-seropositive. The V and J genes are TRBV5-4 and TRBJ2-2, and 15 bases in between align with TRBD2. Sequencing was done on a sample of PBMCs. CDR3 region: CASSWGLAGGTGELFF. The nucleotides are TGTGCCAGCAGCTGGGGACTAGCGGGGGGCACCGGGGAGCTGTTTTTT.